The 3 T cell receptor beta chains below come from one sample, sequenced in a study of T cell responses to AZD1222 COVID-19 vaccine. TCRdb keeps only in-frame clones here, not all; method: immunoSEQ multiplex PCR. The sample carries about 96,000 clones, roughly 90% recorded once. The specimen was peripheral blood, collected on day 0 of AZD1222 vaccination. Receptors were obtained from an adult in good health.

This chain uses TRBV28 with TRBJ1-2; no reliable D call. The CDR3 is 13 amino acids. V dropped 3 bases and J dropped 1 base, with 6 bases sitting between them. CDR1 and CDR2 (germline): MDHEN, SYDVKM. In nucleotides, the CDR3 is TGTGCCAGCAGTTTCAGCCGTAACTATGGCTACACCTTC. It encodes CASSFSRNYGYTF.

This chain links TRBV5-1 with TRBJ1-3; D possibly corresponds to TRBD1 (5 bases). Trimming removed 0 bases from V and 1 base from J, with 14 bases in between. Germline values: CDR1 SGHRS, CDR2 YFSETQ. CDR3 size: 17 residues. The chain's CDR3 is CASSLVGSGLSGNTIYF. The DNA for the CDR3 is TGCGCCAGCAGCTTGGTCGGTTCAGGGCTATCTGGAAACACCATATATTTT.

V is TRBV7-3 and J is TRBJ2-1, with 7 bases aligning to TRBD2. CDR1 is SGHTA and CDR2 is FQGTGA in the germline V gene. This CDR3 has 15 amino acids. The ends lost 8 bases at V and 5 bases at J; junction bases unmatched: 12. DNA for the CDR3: TGTGCCAGCTCCCCACTGGCGGGAGAACACAATGAGCAGTTCTTC. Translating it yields CASSPLAGEHNEQFF.